The next 29 T cell receptor beta chains were all read from a single sample in a study of blood T cells in healthy people across ages. The authors ran a second PCR of roughly 6 to 11 cycles using a sample-barcoded 5' primer and a J-beta primer mix. TCRdb re-derived calls from the 5' RACE reads in MiXCR, one entry per CDR3 protein. There are 700,000 to 900,000 distinct CDR3 sequences in the sample; under 30% occur only once, and about 2.9% lies in the top ten. These same records also appear under a second study, on T cells of mothers and their children.

The sequencing input was blood. All receptors derive from a boy younger than 18 in good health.

This clonotype occurred a few times. The gene calls are TRBV30 and TRBJ1-4; tentative D call: TRBD1 (5 bases). Germline V CDR1 and CDR2: GTSNPN, SVGIG (reference sequence). The ends were cut back, 3 bases at V and 7 bases at J, with 12 bases in the middle. This CDR3 has 13 amino acids. The CDR3 DNA sequence: TGTGCCTGGAGGGGGCAGGGTCCTGAAAAACTGTTTTTT. It is translated as CAWRGQGPEKLFF.

This clonotype was picked up a small number of times. The chain carries TRBV4-2 and TRBJ2-1; 9 bases match TRBD2. The CDR3 covers 15 residues. CDR1 is LGHNA and CDR2 is YNFKEQ in the germline V gene. V shed 1 base and J 6 bases; nucleotides not matched to a gene: 4. In DNA form, the CDR3 reads TGTGCCAGCAGCCAAGCGCGGGGGGGCCCCAATGAGCAGTTCTTC. Protein sequence: CASSQARGGPNEQFF.

This chain uses TRBV7-6 with TRBJ2-7; 9 nucleotides agree with TRBD1. In germline, CDR1 is SGHVS, CDR2 FNYEAQ. The CDR3 contains 15 residues. The junction had 7 bases not matched to a gene; V was cut back by 1 base and J by 6 bases. The CDR3 bases are TGTGCCAGCAGCTTAGTGGGACAGGGTTTGGGCGAGCAGTACTTC. Translation: CASSLVGQGLGEQYF.

This clonotype was observed a handful of times. This chain links TRBV5-1 with TRBJ1-2; maybe TRBD1 (5 bases). Trimming took 1 base from V and 6 from J, leaving 13 bases between them. CDR3 length: 14 amino acids. The germline V gene encodes CDR1 SGHRS and CDR2 YFSETQ. CDR3 in amino acids: CASSLSAGQNGYTF. In nucleotides, the CDR3 is TGCGCCAGCAGCTTGTCGGCAGGACAAAATGGCTACACCTTC. The full variable domain, completed using reference TRBV5-1 and TRBJ1-2, is KAGVTQTPRYLIKTRGQQVTLSCSPISGHRSVSWYQQTPGQGLQFLFEYFSETQRNKGNFPGRFSGRQFSNSRSEMNVSTLELGDSALYLCASSLSAGQNGYTFGSGTRLTVV.

The V and J genes are TRBV4-1 and TRBJ2-5, with a weak D call TRBD1 (7 bases). The end of the DNA fits TRBJ2-7 better, so the J call may be wrong. The CDR3 is made up of 14 amino acids. Germline V CDR1 and CDR2: MGHRA, YSYEKL. CDR3 loop: CASSYAGQTYEQYF. The CDR3 region has the DNA TGCGCCAGCAGTTATGCGGGACAGACCTACGAGCAGTACTTC.

The chain combines TRBV7-9 with TRBJ2-1; 7 bases match TRBD1. Trimming at V came to 4 bases and at J to 8 bases, leaving 11 bases not matched to a gene. Germline V CDR1 and CDR2: SEHNR, FQNEAQ (reference sequence). The CDR3 has 15 amino acids. CDR3 sequence: CASSYVGQPVHEQFF. CDR3 DNA: TGTGCCAGCAGCTACGTGGGACAGCCGGTCCATGAGCAGTTCTTC.

This sequence joins TRBV9 and TRBJ1-1, with D maybe TRBD1 (5 bases). Trimming removed 3 bases from V and 1 base from J, with 7 bases in between. The CDR3 has 13 amino acids. Germline lookup yields CDR1 SGDLS and CDR2 YYNGEE. The CDR3 region has the DNA TGTGCCAGCAGCGCGGGACCGAACACTGAAGCTTTCTTT. This translates into CASSAGPNTEAFF.

The chain links TRBV28 to TRBJ2-5; 10 bases match TRBD1. This CDR3 region has 16 residues. V lost 2 bases and J lost 5; bases outside the gene matches: 8. The germline gives CDR1 MDHEN, CDR2 SYDVKM. The CDR3 loop is CASSLRDRGFRETQYF. CDR3 DNA sequence: TGTGCCAGCAGTTTAAGGGACAGGGGATTCCGGGAGACCCAGTACTTC.

This clonotype was seen repeatedly, ten times or more. V and J are TRBV5-5 and TRBJ2-3; D may be TRBD2 (6 bases). The CDR3 extends over 14 amino acids. The ends were cut back, 5 bases at V and 2 bases at J, with 12 bases in the middle. Germline V gene data show CDR1 as SGHKS and CDR2 as YYEKEE (reference sequence). The CDR3 protein is CASSPGLFTDTQYF. CDR3 DNA: TGTGCCAGCAGTCCGGGACTTTTCACAGATACGCAGTATTTT.

This clonotype was found a few times. The chain links TRBV7-2 to TRBJ2-3; the D gene could be TRBD1 or TRBD2 (6 bases each). The germline V and J ends were trimmed by 1 base and 0 bases, with 11 bases remaining between them. Germline CDR1 and CDR2: SGHTA and FQGNSA. This CDR3 contains 16 residues. CDR3 sequence reads: CASSLEGGLSTDTQYF. The CDR3 DNA is TGTGCCAGCAGCTTAGAAGGGGGGCTTAGCACAGATACGCAGTATTTT.

This clonotype was counted a few times. V and J are TRBV20-1 and TRBJ2-5, with a tentative D call TRBD2 (6 bases). This CDR3 spans 14 amino acids. The V gene's germline CDR1 is DFQATT and CDR2 SNEGSKA (reference sequence). V lost 6 bases to trimming and J lost 5 bases, with 19 bases between them. This CDR3 reads CSAHCWGEGETQYF. The CDR3 bases are TGCAGTGCCCATTGTTGGGGGGAAGGGGAGACCCAGTACTTC.

The sample holds a few counts of this clonotype. The J gene is TRBJ2-4, the V gene TRBV4-1; D gene uncertain. Looked up from germline, CDR1 is MGHRA and CDR2 is YSYEKL. V lost 2 bases to trimming and J lost 2 bases, with 7 bases between them. The CDR3 is made up of 14 amino acids. This CDR3 is CASSQPRTKNIQYF. The CDR3 DNA is TGCGCCAGCAGCCAACCCCGGACCAAAAACATTCAGTACTTC.

In its sample, this clonotype was seen a few times. The rearrangement links TRBV11-2 to TRBJ2-5, with 9 bases aligning to TRBD1. Per the germline V gene, CDR1 is SGHAT and CDR2 is FQNNGV. CDR3 length: 17 amino acids. The V segment lost 6 bases and the J segment 2 bases; nucleotides outside the gene matches: 13. The CDR3, as DNA: TGTGCCAGCAGTTCCGGGACAGGGCGATTCTCACAAGAGACCCAGTACTTC. Its translation: CASSSGTGRFSQETQYF.

This clonotype was recorded at least ten times. The chain is built from TRBV5-5 and TRBJ2-7; 9 nucleotides line up with TRBD1. Germline V gene lookup returns CDR1 SGHKS and CDR2 YYEKEE (reference sequence). The CDR3 sequence is 16 residues long. V was pared by 0 bases and J by 3 bases, with 7 bases of the junction left unmatched. The DNA for the CDR3 is TGTGCCAGCAGCTTGGGGAGTGGGACAGGGAACTACGAGCAGTACTTC. This gives the protein CASSLGSGTGNYEQYF.

The chain couples TRBV12-3 or TRBV12-4 to TRBJ1-2; the D is unclear. Trimming removed 2 bases from V and 3 bases from J, with 13 bases in between. The CDR3 consists of 15 residues. The CDR3 region has the DNA TGTGCCAGCAGTTTACGTGAAGGGAGGGACTATGGCTACACCTTC. This sequence encodes CASSLREGRDYGYTF.

This clonotype was counted only a few times. The chain carries TRBV12-3 or TRBV12-4 and TRBJ2-3, with a weak D call TRBD2 (6 bases). The CDR3 loop spans 14 amino acids. Trimming removed 4 bases from V and 4 bases from J, with 12 bases in between. The CDR3 DNA is TGTGCCAGCAGTTCTGTGTTAGCGGCAGATACGCAGTATTTT. Protein: CASSSVLAADTQYF.

As for this clonotype: Sequence at one end of the junction differs from germline and may be a read error. This rearrangement joins TRBV5-1 to TRBJ2-1; D unclear. The CDR3 loop spans 11 amino acids. The V gene's germline CDR1 is SGHRS and CDR2 YFSETQ. This CDR3 reads CASSGYNEKFF. DNA of the CDR3: TGCGCCAGCAGCGGATACAATGAGAAGTTCTTC.

This sequence joins TRBV12-3 or TRBV12-4 and TRBJ2-3; TRBD1 matches at 9 bases. V was clipped by 7 bases and J by 5 bases; unmatched bases: 7. This CDR3 contains 14 residues. CDR3 coding DNA: TGTGCCAGCATCCCGGGACAGGGTCGAGATACGCAGTATTTT. Protein product: CASIPGQGRDTQYF.

This clonotype was counted between two and nine times. This chain links TRBV5-5 with TRBJ1-3; D may be TRBD1 (5 bases). CDR1 and CDR2 from the germline V gene are SGHKS and YYEKEE (reference sequence). This CDR3 has 15 amino acids. Trimming left V 4 bases short and J 0 bases short, with 11 bases between. The CDR3 DNA follows: TGTGCCAGCAGCCCTATACAGGACTCTGGAAACACCATATATTTT. Translation: CASSPIQDSGNTIYF.

The chain carries TRBV2 and TRBJ2-1; no clear D gene. V was pared by 1 base and J by 5 bases, with 12 bases between. The CDR3 runs 15 residues. CDR1 and CDR2 from the germline V gene are SNHLY and FYNNEI. The CDR3 DNA reads as TGTGCCAGCAGTGAAGATGAGAACCCAGACAATGAGCAGTTCTTC. Protein product: CASSEDENPDNEQFF.

V gene TRBV2 combines with J gene TRBJ2-3; possible D gene TRBD1, 6 bases. The CDR3 runs to 16 residues. Trimming cost V 6 bases and J 4 bases, with 20 bases left between them. Germline V gene data show CDR1 as SNHLY and CDR2 as FYNNEI. The CDR3 DNA reads as TGTGCCAGCAGACTACCAGGGGCAGTGGGCGCAGATACGCAGTATTTT. It is translated as CASRLPGAVGADTQYF.

The V gene is TRBV6-2 or TRBV6-3, the J gene TRBJ2-7; D is tentatively TRBD1 or TRBD2 (5 bases each). The CDR3 consists of 13 residues. V lost 6 bases and J 4 bases, leaving 13 bases between the germline ends. Germline V gene sequence: CDR1 MNHEY, CDR2 SVGEGT. CDR3 bases: TGTGCCAGCAGACCGGGACCTATATACGAGCAGTACTTC. The encoded protein is CASRPGPIYEQYF.

The chain recombines TRBV20-1 with TRBJ2-5; D gene unclear. This CDR3 region has 16 residues. V was clipped by 6 bases and J by 0 bases, with 20 bases between them. Per the germline V gene, CDR1 is DFQATT and CDR2 is SNEGSKA (reference sequence). CDR3 DNA: TGCAGTGCGTCCCTCAGCAGAGCGAGGTACCAAGAGACCCAGTACTTC. This translates into CSASLSRARYQETQYF.

The V and J genes are TRBV4-1 and TRBJ2-7; D may be TRBD2 (6 bases). The end of the DNA is better explained by TRBJ2-1, so the J call may be wrong. The CDR3 is 16 amino acids. Germline V CDR1 and CDR2: MGHRA, YSYEKL. DNA of the CDR3: TGCGCCAGCAGCCAAAAGGCGGGGATTTCGAGCGATGAGCAGTTCTTC. As protein: CASSQKAGISSDEQFF.

V and J are TRBV30 and TRBJ1-4; D unclear. In germline, CDR1 is GTSNPN, CDR2 SVGIG (reference sequence). CDR3 length: 13 amino acids. V shed 4 bases and J shed 7 bases, with 13 bases lying between them. The CDR3 loop reads CAWNYGPAEKLFF. The CDR3 DNA sequence: TGTGCCTGGAATTATGGGCCGGCTGAAAAACTGTTTTTT.

The J gene is TRBJ2-5, the V gene TRBV20-1; D is perhaps TRBD2 (6 bases). Looked up from germline, CDR1 is DFQATT and CDR2 is SNEGSKA (reference sequence). V was trimmed by 3 bases and J by 5 bases, leaving 19 bases between them. This CDR3 has 15 amino acids. Here the CDR3 reads CSASQPLARRETQYF. The DNA of the CDR3 is TGCAGTGCTAGCCAACCACTAGCTCGGCGGGAGACCCAGTACTTC.

This clonotype was observed a few times. This sequence joins TRBV10-2 and TRBJ2-6; possible D gene TRBD2, 6 bases. The germline V gene has CDR1 WSHSY and CDR2 SAAADI. Trimming took 0 bases from V and 1 from J, leaving 7 bases between them. The CDR3 totals 16 residues. The DNA for the CDR3 is TGCGCCAGCAGTGAGTCGGAGGGGTCTGGGGCCAACGTCCTGACTTTC. It translates to CASSESEGSGANVLTF.

In this sample, this clonotype turned up a few times. The chain is built from TRBV7-3 and TRBJ1-3, with D perhaps matching TRBD1 (5 bases). V was clipped by 2 bases and J by 11 bases, with 16 bases between them. The CDR3 contains 14 residues. CDR1 and CDR2 from the germline V gene are SGHTA and FQGTGA. The CDR3 loop is CASSLSGTEVPIYF. CDR3 sequence (DNA): TGTGCCAGCAGCTTATCGGGGACGGAAGTCCCCATATATTTT.

The chain uses TRBV28 and TRBJ2-5; D remains ambiguous. With 8 bases removed from V and 5 bases from J, the gap between germline ends came to 12 bases. Germline CDR1 and CDR2: MDHEN and SYDVKM. CDR3 size: 12 residues. CDR3 amino acids: CASGLAWETQYF. For the CDR3, the DNA is TGTGCCAGCGGGCTGGCGTGGGAGACCCAGTACTTC.